This TCR beta chain was recorded in a study of CD8 T cells in ankylosing spondylitis. Findings of the study overall: Characteristic of ankylosing spondylitis blood, it appeared, was a TCR beta motif comprising about eight highly homologous variants. In reactive arthritis synovial fluid and blood, some motif variants had been reported before.

Germline CDR1 is DFQATT and CDR2 is SNEGSKA (reference sequence). This CDR3 region has 15 residues. It was by quantitative 5'-RACE with molecular barcodes that TCR beta libraries were made. TCRdb used MiXCR to reprocess the 5' RACE reads, holding one entry per CDR3 protein. The table includes 700,000 to 850,000 distinct CDR3 sequences, about 12% detected once. About this clonotype itself: Its target is not known. A much larger clone sits a single nucleotide away, making a read error possible.

This chain uses TRBV20-1 with TRBJ2-1, with D uncertain. The DNA end is a closer match to TRBJ2-7, so the J assignment may be wrong. This receptor was identified in a male donor with ankylosing spondylitis. Sequenced input: blood, either unsorted or a sorted T cell fraction (not recorded which). CDR3: CSASSARQSHNEQYF. Here the CDR3 DNA reads TGCAGTGCTAGCTCAGCCAGGCAGTCCCACAATGAGCAGTACTTC.